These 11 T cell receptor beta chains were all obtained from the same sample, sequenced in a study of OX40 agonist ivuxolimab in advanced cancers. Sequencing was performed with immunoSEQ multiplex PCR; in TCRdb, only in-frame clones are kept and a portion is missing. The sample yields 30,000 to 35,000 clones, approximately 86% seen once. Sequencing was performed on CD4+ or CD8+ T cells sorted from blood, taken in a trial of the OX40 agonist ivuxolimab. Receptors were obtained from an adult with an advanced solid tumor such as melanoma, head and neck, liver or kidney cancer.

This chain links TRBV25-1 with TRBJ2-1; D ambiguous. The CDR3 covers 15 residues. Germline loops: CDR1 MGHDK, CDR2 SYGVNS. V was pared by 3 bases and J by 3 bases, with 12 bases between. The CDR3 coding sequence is TGTGCCAGCAGTGATAGCAGCCGATACTACAATGAGCAGTTCTTC. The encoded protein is CASSDSSRYYNEQFF. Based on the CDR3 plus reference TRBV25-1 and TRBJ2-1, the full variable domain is EADIYQTPRYLVIGTGKKITLECSQTMGHDKMYWYQQDPGMELHLIHYSYGVNSTEKGDLSSESTVSRIRTEHFPLTLESARPSHTSQYLCASSDSSRYYNEQFFGPGTRLTVL.

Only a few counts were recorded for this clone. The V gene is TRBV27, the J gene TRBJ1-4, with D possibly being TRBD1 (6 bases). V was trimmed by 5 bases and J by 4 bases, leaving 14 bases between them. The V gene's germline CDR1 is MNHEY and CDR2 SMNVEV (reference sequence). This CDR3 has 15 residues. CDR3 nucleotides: TGTGCCAGCAGTCCAGGACAGTACGGTAATGAAAAACTGTTTTTT. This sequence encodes CASSPGQYGNEKLFF.

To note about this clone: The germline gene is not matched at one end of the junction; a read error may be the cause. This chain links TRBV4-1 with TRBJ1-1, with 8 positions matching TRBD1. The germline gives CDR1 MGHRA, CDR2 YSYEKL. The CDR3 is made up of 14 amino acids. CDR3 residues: CASSHRGLKTEAFF. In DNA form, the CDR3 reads TGCGCCAGCAGCCACAGGGGGCTGAAGACTGAAGCTTTCTTT.

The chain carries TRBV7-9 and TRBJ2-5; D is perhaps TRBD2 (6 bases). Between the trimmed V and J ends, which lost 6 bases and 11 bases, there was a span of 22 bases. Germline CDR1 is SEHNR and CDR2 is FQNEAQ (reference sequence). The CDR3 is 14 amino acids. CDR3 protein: CASSSERASWEQYF. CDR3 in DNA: TGTGCCAGCAGTTCAGAGCGGGCGAGCTGGGAGCAGTACTTC. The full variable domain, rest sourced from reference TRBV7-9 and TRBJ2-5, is DTGVSQNPRHKITKRGQNVTFRCDPISEHNRLYWYRQTLGQGPEFLTYFQNEAQLEKSRLLSDRFSAERPKGSFSTLEIQRTEQGDSAMYLCASSSERASWEQYFGPGTRLLVL.

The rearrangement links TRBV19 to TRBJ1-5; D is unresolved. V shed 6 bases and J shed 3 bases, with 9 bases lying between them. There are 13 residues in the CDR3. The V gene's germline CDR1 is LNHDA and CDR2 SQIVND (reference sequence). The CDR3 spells CASRDGNNQPQHF. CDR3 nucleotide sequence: TGTGCCAGTAGGGACGGAAACAATCAGCCCCAGCATTTT.

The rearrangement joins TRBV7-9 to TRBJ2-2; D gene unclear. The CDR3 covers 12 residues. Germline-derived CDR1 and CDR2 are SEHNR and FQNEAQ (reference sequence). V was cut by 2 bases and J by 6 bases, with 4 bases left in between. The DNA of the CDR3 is TGTGCCAGCAGCTTAAACCCCGGGGAGCTGTTTTTT. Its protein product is CASSLNPGELFF. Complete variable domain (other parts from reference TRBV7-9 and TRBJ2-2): DTGVSQNPRHKITKRGQNVTFRCDPISEHNRLYWYRQTLGQGPEFLTYFQNEAQLEKSRLLSDRFSAERPKGSFSTLEIQRTEQGDSAMYLCASSLNPGELFFGEGSRLTVL.

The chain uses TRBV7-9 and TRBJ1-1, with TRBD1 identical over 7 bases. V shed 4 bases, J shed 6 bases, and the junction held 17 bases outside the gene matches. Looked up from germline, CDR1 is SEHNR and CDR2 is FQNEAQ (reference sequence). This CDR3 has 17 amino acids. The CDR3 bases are TGTGCCAGCAGCTCCAACATGGGGACACCGCAGGGGGCTGAAGCTTTCTTT. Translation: CASSSNMGTPQGAEAFF.

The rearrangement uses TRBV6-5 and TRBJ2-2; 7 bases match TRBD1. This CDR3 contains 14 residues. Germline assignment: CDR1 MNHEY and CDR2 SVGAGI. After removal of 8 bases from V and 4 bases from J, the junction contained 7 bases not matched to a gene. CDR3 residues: CASLTTGSTGELFF. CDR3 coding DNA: TGTGCCAGCCTTACGACAGGGTCCACCGGGGAGCTGTTTTTT.

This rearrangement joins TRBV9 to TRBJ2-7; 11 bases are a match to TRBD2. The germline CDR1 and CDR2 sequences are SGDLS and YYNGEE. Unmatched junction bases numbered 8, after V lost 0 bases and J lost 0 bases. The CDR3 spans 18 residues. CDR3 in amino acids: CASSVEVGTSGNSYEQYF. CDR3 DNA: TGTGCCAGCAGCGTAGAAGTCGGGACTAGCGGAAACTCCTACGAGCAGTACTTC.

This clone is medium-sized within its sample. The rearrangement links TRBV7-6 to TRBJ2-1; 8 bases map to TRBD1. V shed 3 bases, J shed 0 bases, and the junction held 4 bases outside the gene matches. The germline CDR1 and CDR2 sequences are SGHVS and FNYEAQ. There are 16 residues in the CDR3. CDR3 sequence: CASSFTTGDSYNEQFF. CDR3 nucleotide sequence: TGTGCCAGCAGCTTTACGACAGGGGACTCCTACAATGAGCAGTTCTTC.

The CDR3: CASSPGTGVMNEQFF. DNA for the CDR3: TGTGCCAGCAGCCCCGGGACAGGGGTTATGAATGAGCAGTTCTTC. This chain uses TRBV7-6 with TRBJ2-1; 10 nucleotides align to TRBD1. This CDR3 is built from 15 residues. V lost 5 bases and J lost 7; bases outside the gene matches: 8. The V gene's germline CDR1 is SGHVS and CDR2 FNYEAQ.